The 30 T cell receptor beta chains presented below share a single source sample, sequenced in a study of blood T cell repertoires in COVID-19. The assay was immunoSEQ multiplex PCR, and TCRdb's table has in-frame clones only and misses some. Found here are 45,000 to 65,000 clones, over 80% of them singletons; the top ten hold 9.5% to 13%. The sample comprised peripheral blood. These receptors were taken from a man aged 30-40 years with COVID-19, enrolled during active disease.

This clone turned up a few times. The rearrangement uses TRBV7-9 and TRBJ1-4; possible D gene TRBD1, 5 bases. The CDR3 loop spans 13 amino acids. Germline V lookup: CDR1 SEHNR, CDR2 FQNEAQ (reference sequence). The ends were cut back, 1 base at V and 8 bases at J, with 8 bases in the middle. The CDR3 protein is CASSLGAGEKLFF. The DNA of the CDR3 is TGTGCCAGCAGCTTAGGGGCAGGGGAAAAACTGTTTTTT.

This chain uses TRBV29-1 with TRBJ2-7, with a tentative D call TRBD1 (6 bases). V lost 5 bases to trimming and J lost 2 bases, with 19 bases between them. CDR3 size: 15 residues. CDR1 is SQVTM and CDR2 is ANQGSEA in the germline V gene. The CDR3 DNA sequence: TGCAGCGTTTTTGGGTCCACGGACAGACCCTACGAGCAGTACTTC. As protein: CSVFGSTDRPYEQYF.

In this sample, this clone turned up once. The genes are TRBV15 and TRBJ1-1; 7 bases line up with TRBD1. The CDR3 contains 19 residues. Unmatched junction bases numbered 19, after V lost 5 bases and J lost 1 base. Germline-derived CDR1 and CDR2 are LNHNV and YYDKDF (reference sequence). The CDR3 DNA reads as TGTGCCACCAGCCGCCGGGACAGCCCGGCGCGGGAATCGAACACTGAAGCTTTCTTT. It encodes CATSRRDSPARESNTEAFF.

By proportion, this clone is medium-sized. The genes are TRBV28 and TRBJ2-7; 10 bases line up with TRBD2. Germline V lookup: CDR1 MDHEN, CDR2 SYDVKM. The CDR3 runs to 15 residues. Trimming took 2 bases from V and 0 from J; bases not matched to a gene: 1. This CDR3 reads CASSLVAGGSYEQYF. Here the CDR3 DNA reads TGTGCCAGCAGTTTAGTAGCGGGAGGCTCCTACGAGCAGTACTTC.

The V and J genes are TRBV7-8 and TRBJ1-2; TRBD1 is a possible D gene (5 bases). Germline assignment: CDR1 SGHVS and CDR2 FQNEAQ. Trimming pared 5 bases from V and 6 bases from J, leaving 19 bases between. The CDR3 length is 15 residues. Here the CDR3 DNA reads TGTGCCAGCAGCCCCCAGCCGGCAGGGAAAAATGGCTACACCTTC. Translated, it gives CASSPQPAGKNGYTF.

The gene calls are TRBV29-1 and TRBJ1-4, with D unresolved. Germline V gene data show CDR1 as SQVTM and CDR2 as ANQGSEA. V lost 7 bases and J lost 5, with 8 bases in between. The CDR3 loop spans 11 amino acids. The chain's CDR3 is CSGYKNEKLFF. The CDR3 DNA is TGCAGCGGGTACAAGAATGAAAAACTGTTTTTT.

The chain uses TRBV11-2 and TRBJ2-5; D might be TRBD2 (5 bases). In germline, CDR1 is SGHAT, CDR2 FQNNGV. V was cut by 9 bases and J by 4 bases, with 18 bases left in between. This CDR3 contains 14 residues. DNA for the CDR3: TGTGCCAGTGGGAGTACGGGGTCAGGAGAGACCCAGTACTTC. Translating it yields CASGSTGSGETQYF.

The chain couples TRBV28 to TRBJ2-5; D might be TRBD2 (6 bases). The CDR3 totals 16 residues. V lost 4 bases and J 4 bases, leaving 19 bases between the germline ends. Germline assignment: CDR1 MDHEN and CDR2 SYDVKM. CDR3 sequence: CASSSLPGLELETQYF. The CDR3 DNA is TGTGCCAGCAGTTCCTTACCGGGACTCGAATTAGAGACCCAGTACTTC.

The CDR3 DNA reads TGTGCCAGCTCACCACAAGGGGGCTTGGGGAATGAGCAGTTCTTC. Translating gives CASSPQGGLGNEQFF. The chain couples TRBV18 to TRBJ2-1; 7 bases are shared with TRBD1. J gave up 7 bases and V 1 base, and 7 bases lay outside the gene matches. Germline CDR1 reads KGHSH; CDR2 reads LQKENI. CDR3 size: 15 residues.

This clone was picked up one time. CDR3 bases: TGCGCCAGCAGCACCCGGACAGGGGTGGATTCACCCCTCCACTTT. This translates into CASSTRTGVDSPLHF. The chain recombines TRBV5-1 with TRBJ1-6; 9 nucleotides align to TRBD1. The CDR3 consists of 15 residues. Germline trimming cut 4 bases from V and 8 bases from J; bases unmatched to any gene: 7. Per the germline V gene, CDR1 is SGHRS and CDR2 is YFSETQ. Full variable domain (missing parts from reference TRBV5-1 and TRBJ1-6): KAGVTQTPRYLIKTRGQQVTLSCSPISGHRSVSWYQQTPGQGLQFLFEYFSETQRNKGNFPGRFSGRQFSNSRSEMNVSTLELGDSALYLCASSTRTGVDSPLHFGNGTRLTVT.

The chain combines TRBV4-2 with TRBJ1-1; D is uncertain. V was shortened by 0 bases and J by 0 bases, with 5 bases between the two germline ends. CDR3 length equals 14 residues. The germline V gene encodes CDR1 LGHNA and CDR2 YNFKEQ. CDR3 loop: CASSQERVNTEAFF. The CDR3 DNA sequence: TGTGCCAGCAGCCAAGAACGGGTGAACACTGAAGCTTTCTTT.

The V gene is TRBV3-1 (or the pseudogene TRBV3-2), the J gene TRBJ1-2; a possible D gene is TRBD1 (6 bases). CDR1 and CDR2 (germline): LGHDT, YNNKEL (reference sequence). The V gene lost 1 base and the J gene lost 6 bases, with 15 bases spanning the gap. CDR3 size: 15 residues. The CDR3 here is CASSQAIRGADGYTF. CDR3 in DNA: TGTGCCAGCAGCCAAGCAATACGGGGGGCAGATGGCTACACCTTC.

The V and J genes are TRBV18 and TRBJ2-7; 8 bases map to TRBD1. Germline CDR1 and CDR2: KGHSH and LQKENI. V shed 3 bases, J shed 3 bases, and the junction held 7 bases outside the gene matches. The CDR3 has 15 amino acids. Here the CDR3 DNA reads TGTGCCAGCTCACCCACCGCCGGACAGGGCTACGAGCAGTACTTC. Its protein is CASSPTAGQGYEQYF.

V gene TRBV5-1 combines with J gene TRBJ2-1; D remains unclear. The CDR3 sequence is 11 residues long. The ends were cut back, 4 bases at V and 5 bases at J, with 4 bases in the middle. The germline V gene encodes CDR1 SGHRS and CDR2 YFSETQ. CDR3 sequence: CASSLDNEQFF. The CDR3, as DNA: TGCGCCAGCAGCCTTGACAATGAGCAGTTCTTC.

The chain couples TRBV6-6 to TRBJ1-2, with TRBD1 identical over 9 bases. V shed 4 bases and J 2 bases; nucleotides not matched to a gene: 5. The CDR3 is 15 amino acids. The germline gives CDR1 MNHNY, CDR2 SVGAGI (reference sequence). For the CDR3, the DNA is TGTGCCAGCAGTTCCGGACAGGGGAAAAACTATGGCTACACCTTC. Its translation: CASSSGQGKNYGYTF.

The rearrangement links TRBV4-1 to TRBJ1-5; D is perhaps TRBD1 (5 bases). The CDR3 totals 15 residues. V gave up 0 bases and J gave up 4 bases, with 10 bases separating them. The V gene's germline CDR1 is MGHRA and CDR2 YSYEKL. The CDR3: CASSQEEGENQPQHF. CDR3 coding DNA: TGCGCCAGCAGCCAAGAAGAAGGGGAAAATCAGCCCCAGCATTTT.

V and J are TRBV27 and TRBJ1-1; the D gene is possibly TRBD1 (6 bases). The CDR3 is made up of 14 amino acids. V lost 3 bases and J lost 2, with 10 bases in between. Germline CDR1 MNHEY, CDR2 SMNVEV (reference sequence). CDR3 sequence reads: CASSFDRTNTEAFF. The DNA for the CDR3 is TGTGCCAGCAGTTTTGACAGGACCAACACTGAAGCTTTCTTT.

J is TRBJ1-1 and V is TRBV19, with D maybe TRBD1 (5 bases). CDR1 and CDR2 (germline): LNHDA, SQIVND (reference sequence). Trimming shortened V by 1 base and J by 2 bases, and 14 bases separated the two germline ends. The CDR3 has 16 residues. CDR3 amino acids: CASSIGWAGPNTEAFF. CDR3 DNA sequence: TGTGCCAGTAGTATAGGTTGGGCAGGGCCCAACACTGAAGCTTTCTTT.

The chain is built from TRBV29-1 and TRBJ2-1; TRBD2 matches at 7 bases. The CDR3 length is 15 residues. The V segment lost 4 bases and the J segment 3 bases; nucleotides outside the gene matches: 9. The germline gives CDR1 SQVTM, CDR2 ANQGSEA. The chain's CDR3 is CSVVGGGRFYNEQFF. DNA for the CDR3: TGCAGCGTTGTGGGAGGCGGGAGATTCTACAATGAGCAGTTCTTC.

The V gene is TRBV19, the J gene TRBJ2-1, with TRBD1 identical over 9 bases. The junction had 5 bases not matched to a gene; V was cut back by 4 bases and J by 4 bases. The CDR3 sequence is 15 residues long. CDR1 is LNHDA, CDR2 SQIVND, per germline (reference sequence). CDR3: CASSSGQGNYNEQFF. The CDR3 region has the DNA TGTGCCAGTAGTAGTGGACAGGGGAATTACAATGAGCAGTTCTTC.

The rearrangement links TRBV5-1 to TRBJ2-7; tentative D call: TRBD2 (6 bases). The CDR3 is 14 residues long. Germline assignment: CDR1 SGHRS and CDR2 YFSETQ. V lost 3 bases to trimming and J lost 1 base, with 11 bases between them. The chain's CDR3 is CASSSTSISYEQYF. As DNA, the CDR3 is TGCGCCAGCAGCTCCACTAGCATTTCCTACGAGCAGTACTTC.

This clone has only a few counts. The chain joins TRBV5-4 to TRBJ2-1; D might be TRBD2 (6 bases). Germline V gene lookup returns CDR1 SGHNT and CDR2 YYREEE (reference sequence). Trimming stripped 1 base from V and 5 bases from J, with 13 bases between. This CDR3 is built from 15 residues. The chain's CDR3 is CASSLKTGVNNEQFF. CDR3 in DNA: TGTGCCAGCAGCTTGAAGACGGGAGTGAACAATGAGCAGTTCTTC.

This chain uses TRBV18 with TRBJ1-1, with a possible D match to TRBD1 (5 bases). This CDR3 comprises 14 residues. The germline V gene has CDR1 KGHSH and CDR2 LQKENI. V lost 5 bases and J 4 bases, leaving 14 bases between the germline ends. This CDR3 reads CASSERRGVTEAFF. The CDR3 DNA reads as TGTGCCAGCTCAGAACGGCGGGGCGTCACTGAAGCTTTCTTT.

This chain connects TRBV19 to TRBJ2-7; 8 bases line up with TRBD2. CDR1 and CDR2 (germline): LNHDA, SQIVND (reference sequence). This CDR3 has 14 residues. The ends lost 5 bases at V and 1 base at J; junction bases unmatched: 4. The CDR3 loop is CASSWVAGSYEQYF. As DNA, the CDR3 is TGTGCCAGTAGTTGGGTAGCGGGGTCCTACGAGCAGTACTTC.

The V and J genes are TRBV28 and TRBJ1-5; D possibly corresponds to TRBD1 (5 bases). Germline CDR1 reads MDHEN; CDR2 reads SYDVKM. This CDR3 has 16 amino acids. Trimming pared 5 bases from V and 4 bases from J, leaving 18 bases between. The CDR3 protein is CASSPLGGWTNQPQHF. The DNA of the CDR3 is TGTGCCAGCAGTCCCCTCGGGGGGTGGACGAATCAGCCCCAGCATTTT.

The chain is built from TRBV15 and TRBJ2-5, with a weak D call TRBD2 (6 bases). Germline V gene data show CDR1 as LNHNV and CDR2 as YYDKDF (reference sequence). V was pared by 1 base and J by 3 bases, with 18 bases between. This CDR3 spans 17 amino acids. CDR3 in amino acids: CATSRGLDGSGEETQYF. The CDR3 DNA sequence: TGTGCCACCAGCAGAGGTTTGGACGGGAGTGGGGAAGAGACCCAGTACTTC.

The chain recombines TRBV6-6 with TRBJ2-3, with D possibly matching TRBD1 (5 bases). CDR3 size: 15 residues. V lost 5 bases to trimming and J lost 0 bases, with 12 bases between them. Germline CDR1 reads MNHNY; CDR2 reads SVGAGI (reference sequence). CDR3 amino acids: CASSLQVISTDTQYF. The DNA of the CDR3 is TGTGCCAGCAGTCTACAGGTGATTAGCACAGATACGCAGTATTTT.

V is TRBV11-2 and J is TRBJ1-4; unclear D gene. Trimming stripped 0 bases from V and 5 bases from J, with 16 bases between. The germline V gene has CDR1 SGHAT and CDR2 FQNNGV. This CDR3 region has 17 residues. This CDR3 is CASSLDFVGGANEKLFF. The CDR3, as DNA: TGTGCCAGCAGCTTAGATTTTGTGGGAGGAGCAAATGAAAAACTGTTTTTT.

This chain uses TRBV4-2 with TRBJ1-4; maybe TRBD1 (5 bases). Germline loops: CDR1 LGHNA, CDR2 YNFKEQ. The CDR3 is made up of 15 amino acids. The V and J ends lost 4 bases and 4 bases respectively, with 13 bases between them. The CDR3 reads CASSPRQTDNEKLFF. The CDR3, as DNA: TGTGCCAGCAGCCCGCGACAGACCGATAATGAAAAACTGTTTTTT.

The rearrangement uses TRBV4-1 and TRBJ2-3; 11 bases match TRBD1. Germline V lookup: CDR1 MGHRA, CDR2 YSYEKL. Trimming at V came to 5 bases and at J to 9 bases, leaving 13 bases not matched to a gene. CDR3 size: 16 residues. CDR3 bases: TGCGCCAGCAGCACACGCGGGACAGGGGGGCTGGACACGCAGTATTTT. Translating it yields CASSTRGTGGLDTQYF.